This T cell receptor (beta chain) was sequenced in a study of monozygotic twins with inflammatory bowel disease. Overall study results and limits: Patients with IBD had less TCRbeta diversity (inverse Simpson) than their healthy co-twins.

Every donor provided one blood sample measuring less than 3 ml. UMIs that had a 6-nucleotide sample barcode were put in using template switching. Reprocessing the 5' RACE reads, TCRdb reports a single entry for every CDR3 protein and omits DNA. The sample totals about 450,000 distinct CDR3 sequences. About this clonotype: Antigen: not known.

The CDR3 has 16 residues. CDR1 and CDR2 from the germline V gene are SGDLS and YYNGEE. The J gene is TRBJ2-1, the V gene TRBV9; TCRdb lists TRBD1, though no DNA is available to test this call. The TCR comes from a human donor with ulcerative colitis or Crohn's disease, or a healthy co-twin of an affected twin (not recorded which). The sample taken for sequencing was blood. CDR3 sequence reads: CASSVQGRGSYNEQFF. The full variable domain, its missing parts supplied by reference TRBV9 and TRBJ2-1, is DSGVTQTPKHLITATGQRVTLRCSPRSGDLSVYWYQQSLDQGLQFLIQYYNGEERAKGNILERFSAQQFPDLHSELNLSSLELGDSALYFCASSVQGRGSYNEQFFGPGTRLTVL.